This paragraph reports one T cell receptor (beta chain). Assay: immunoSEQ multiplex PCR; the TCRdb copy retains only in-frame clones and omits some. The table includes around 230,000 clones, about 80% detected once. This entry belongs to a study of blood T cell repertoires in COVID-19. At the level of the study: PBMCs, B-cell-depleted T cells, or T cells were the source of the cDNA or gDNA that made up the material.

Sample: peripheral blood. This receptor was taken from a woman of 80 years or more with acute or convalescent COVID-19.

CDR3 DNA sequence: TGTGCCAGCAGTCCCACCCCCGGGGTCCTCACAGATACGCAGTATTTT. Translated, it gives CASSPTPGVLTDTQYF. V usage is TRBV27 and J usage is TRBJ2-3, with a tentative D call TRBD2 (5 bases). CDR3 length: 16 amino acids. Between the trimmed V and J ends, which lost 5 bases and 2 bases, there was a span of 17 bases. The V gene's germline CDR1 is MNHEY and CDR2 SMNVEV (reference sequence).